These T cell receptor beta chains were read from a single sample in a study of blood T cell repertoires in COVID-19. Clones were sequenced by immunoSEQ multiplex PCR, and TCRdb holds only the in-frame ones, with some missing. The sample has 70,000 to 85,000 clones; about 88% are singletons. Source material: peripheral blood. All receptors derive from a man aged 65 to 79 with active or convalescent COVID-19. The CDR3 runs from the conserved cysteine through the conserved F or W. The D gene is left open where the match is weak. Part of the rows lack a size; the others show once, few, many or a class for expanded clones.

TRBV7-8	.	.	TRBJ1-1	TGTGCCAGCAGGAGCAGGGTGACGAACACTGAAGCTTTCTTT	CASRSRVTNTEAFF
TRBV5-4	TRBD2	.	TRBJ2-7	TGTGCCAGCAGCCCTACTAGCGGGAGCGGCTACGAGCAGTACTTC	CASSPTSGSGYEQYF
TRBV2	.	once	TRBJ1-2	TGTGCCAGCAGTGTGACAGCTAACTATGGCTACACCTTC	CASSVTANYGYTF
TRBV29-1	TRBD1	.	TRBJ1-2	TGCAGCGTTTGGACAGGCCTCTATGGCTACACCTTC	CSVWTGLYGYTF
TRBV28	.	medium-sized	TRBJ2-5	TGTGCCAGCAGACAGGGAAAAGAGACCCAGTACTTC	CASRQGKETQYF
TRBV5-1	TRBD1	.	TRBJ2-1	TGCGCCAGCAGCGCACCGGGACAGGAGTTCTACAATGAGCAGTTCTTC	CASSAPGQEFYNEQFF
TRBV30	.	.	TRBJ2-3	TGTGCCTCAGTAAGGGGTACACGTAAGACAGATACGCAGTATTTT	CASVRGTRKTDTQYF
TRBV6-1	.	.	TRBJ1-3	TGTGCCAGCAGTGAATTCCACAGGGCTGGCACCATATATTTT	CASSEFHRAGTIYF
TRBV30	.	once	TRBJ1-5	TGTGCCTGGAGTAATGGCAGGGGAAATCAGCCCCAGCATTTT	CAWSNGRGNQPQHF
TRBV18	.	.	TRBJ2-1	TGTGCCAGCTCACTAACGCGTGACAATGAGCAGTTCTTC	CASSLTRDNEQFF
TRBV12-3/TRBV12-4	.	.	TRBJ2-6	TGTGCCGGGGGGGCGGGGGCCAACGTCCTGACTTTC	CAGGAGANVLTF
TRBV5-6	.	once	TRBJ2-3	TGTGCCAGCAGCTTGGGGTTGGCAGGCACAGATACGCAGTATTTT	CASSLGLAGTDTQYF
TRBV7-3	TRBD1	.	TRBJ2-5	TGTGCCAGCAGCTTAACGGGACAGGGGGCTAGAGAGACCCAGTACTTC	CASSLTGQGARETQYF
TRBV4-2	TRBD2	.	TRBJ2-5	TGTGCCAGCAGCCGAACTAACGGGAGGGTAGAGACCCAGTACTTC	CASSRTNGRVETQYF
TRBV6-1	TRBD1	.	TRBJ2-1	TGTGCCAGCAGTGAAGAGGGGGCGTCCTACAATGAGCAGTTCTTC	CASSEEGASYNEQFF
TRBV6-4	.	.	TRBJ2-3	TGTGCCAGCAGCCCAACACAGAGCACAGATACGCAGTATTTT	CASSPTQSTDTQYF
TRBV14	.	.	TRBJ1-1	TGTGCCAGCAGCCCGGGAGGGGGGTTGAACACTGAAGCTTTCTTT	CASSPGGGLNTEAFF
TRBV19	.	.	TRBJ1-1	TGTGCCAGCCGACAGGTCGAAGCTTTCTTT	CASRQVEAFF
TRBV2	TRBD2	.	TRBJ2-7	TGTGCCAGCAGGCTATTACTAGCGGGGTCCTACGAGCAGTACTTC	CASRLLLAGSYEQYF
TRBV2	.	.	TRBJ2-7	TGTGCCAGCAGATTAAGCCAGGCCCTTACGGAGTACTTC	CASRLSQALTEYF
TRBV10-2	TRBD1	.	TRBJ2-5	TGCGCCAGCAGAGAAGTCGGGACAGGGCCTCAAGAGACCCAGTACTTC	CASREVGTGPQETQYF
TRBV14	.	.	TRBJ2-1	TGTGCCAGCAGCTTGAGGCGGCATAGCTCCTACAATGAGCAGTTCTTC	CASSLRRHSSYNEQFF
TRBV5-1	TRBD2	.	TRBJ2-1	TGCGCCAGCAGCGCCTGGACTAGCGGGGTGTCTAGCTCCTACAATGAGCAGTTCTTC	CASSAWTSGVSSSYNEQFF
TRBV12-3/TRBV12-4	.	.	TRBJ2-5	TGTGCCAGCAGTATAGCGACACAAGAGACCCAGTACTTC	CASSIATQETQYF
TRBV3-1/TRBV3-2	.	.	TRBJ2-3	TGTGCCAGCAGCCAAGAGGTCTGGGACACACATAGCACAGATACGCAGTATTTT	CASSQEVWDTHSTDTQYF
TRBV10-3	.	.	TRBJ2-7	TGTGCCATCAGGGAGGGCAGGAACTACGAGCAGTACTTC	CAIREGRNYEQYF
TRBV27	.	.	TRBJ1-2	TGTGCCAGGAACCTTCTTGTGGGCTCTTCCTATGGCTACACCTTC	CARNLLVGSSYGYTF
TRBV6-5	.	.	TRBJ1-5	TGTGCCAGCAGCCGAGCAGGGGTCAGCAATCAGCCCCAGCATTTT	CASSRAGVSNQPQHF
TRBV5-1	TRBD1	.	TRBJ2-5	TGCGCCAGCAGCTTGGGGACAGGGGACCAAGAGACCCAGTACTTC	CASSLGTGDQETQYF
TRBV7-2	TRBD1	.	TRBJ1-2	TGTGCCAGCAGCCGCGAGGGGACAGGGCACTATGGCTACACCTTC	CASSREGTGHYGYTF
TRBV5-1	.	.	TRBJ1-1	TGCGCCAGCAGCGGAGATATGAACACTGAAGCTTTCTTT	CASSGDMNTEAFF
TRBV7-8	TRBD2	.	TRBJ2-5	TGTGCCAGCAGCTTAGGACTAGCGGGAGGAGGAGAGACCCAGTACTTC	CASSLGLAGGGETQYF